This TCR beta chain was observed in a study of blood T cell repertoires in COVID-19 (dated by TCRdb to 2018 to 2021). Study-level background: Samples covering the acute and convalescent phases of COVID-19 were provided by collaborators in the United States, Italy and Spain. The samples were drawn from the first 160 participants of the ongoing ImmuneRACE study and from over 950 subjects provided by 6 global collaborators. The material from the prospective study consisted of cDNA or gDNA derived from T cells, B-cell-depleted T cells, or PBMCs. A de-identified subject ID, COVID-19 status, age in years and sex were almost always included in the sample metadata. Where available, HLA class I and class II types were obtained from metadata supplied by the sample provider rather than from assay-based typing. The repertoires were released in a freely available public database intended as a resource for research on the immune response to SARS-CoV-2. Subjects who had been exposed to COVID-19, were actively infected with it, or had recovered from it provided the deeply sampled blood TCRbeta repertoires that made up the dataset. The paper's findings and limits, for the study overall: Clinical and demographic metadata were provided uncurated, with the amount varying by source and participant.

TCRbeta CDR3 regions were amplified from genomic DNA using the immunoSEQ Assay, a bias-controlled multiplex PCR. As for the original processing: The number of nucleated cells in each sample was estimated by amplification of reference gene primers within the assay. To quantify the absolute abundance of each unique TCRbeta CDR3 rearrangement, sequence reads were collapsed and filtered. Productive Simpson clonality was computed per sample as the square root of Simpson's diversity index over productive rearrangements. Drawn from immuneACCESS, this table holds only the in-frame rearrangements with V and J called that TCRdb kept. Clones are partly lost; checked studies trace under half to an unresolved V gene and leave the rest unexplained. V and J calls and clone size are as listed in that table; D and trimming were resolved from the DNA. In this sample the table shows 150,000 to 200,000 clones, around nine tenths of which occur a single time. Approximately 3.3% of the sample rests with the top ten.

For this clone: Its antigen remains undetermined. No qualities accompany the bases; no much larger clone lies one base away.

The collaborating institutions used their own protocols to collect whole blood in K2EDTA tubes. Collaborator samples were shipped for TCRbeta analysis as frozen whole blood, isolated PBMCs, or DNA extracted from either sample type. Looking up the germline V gene yields CDR1 MNHEY and CDR2 SVGAGI. A distance of 11 bases separates the germline ends of V and J, which lose 2 bases and 4 bases respectively. From the cysteine through the phenylalanine, the CDR3 covers 14 amino acids. Only CDR3 DNA remains: 42 bases, in frame from the first base. The sequence derives from a man aged 18-30 years with active or convalescent COVID-19. Sequenced sample: peripheral blood. The chain couples TRBV6-5 to TRBJ1-2; TRBD1 is possibly the D segment (5 matching bases). The nucleotide sequence reads TGTGCCAGCAGTTACGCGAGGAGGGGCTATGGCTACACCTTC. Translation gives CASSYARRGYGYTF.